This is a list of T cell receptor beta chains from one sample in a study of OX40 agonist ivuxolimab in advanced cancers. Generated by immunoSEQ multiplex PCR, the TCRdb table keeps only in-frame clones and is missing some. The data show under 25,000 clones, with 70% to 90% seen just once and about a sixth held by the top ten. The material was CD4+ or CD8+ T cells sorted from blood, obtained in a trial of the OX40 agonist ivuxolimab. The origin of the receptors is an adult with an advanced solid tumor such as melanoma, head and neck, liver or kidney cancer. Both conserved end residues are part of each CDR3. The D gene is left open where the match is weak. Clone size is stated in some rows and not others, as once, few, many or a class when expanded.

TRBJ2-7,13,TRBV7-2,NA,NA,CASSFGETYEQYF,TGTGCCAGCAGCTTTGGGGAAACCTACGAGCAGTACTTC
TRBJ2-3,17,TRBV7-2,TRBD2,NA,CASSLSSTAGGQDTQYF,TGTGCCAGCAGCTTATCTTCGACGGCGGGGGGGCAGGATACGCAGTATTTT
TRBJ2-3,14,TRBV12-5,NA,NA,CASAPDRTTDTQYF,TGTGCTAGTGCCCCGGACAGAACCACAGATACGCAGTATTTT
TRBJ2-3,14,TRBV4-3,NA,once,CASSQIPDTDTQYF,TGCGCCAGCAGCCAAATCCCAGACACAGATACGCAGTATTTT
TRBJ2-3,15,TRBV10-3,NA,NA,CAISESTGYTDTQYF,TGTGCCATCAGTGAGTCGACAGGCTACACAGATACGCAGTATTTT
TRBJ2-5,15,TRBV5-4,TRBD2,NA,CASSSAGEPRETQYF,TGTGCCAGCAGCTCCGCGGGGGAACCACGGGAGACCCAGTACTTC
TRBJ1-1,16,TRBV9,TRBD1,NA,CASSLRDRDRDTEAFF,TGTGCCAGCAGCCTCAGAGATAGGGACAGGGACACTGAAGCTTTCTTT
TRBJ1-2,12,TRBV29-1,NA,NA,CSVEDAMFGYTF,TGCAGCGTTGAAGATGCGATGTTTGGCTACACCTTC
TRBJ2-1,16,TRBV9,TRBD2,NA,CASSAELAGGYNEQFF,TGTGCCAGCAGCGCCGAACTAGCGGGGGGGTACAATGAGCAGTTCTTC
TRBJ2-4,16,TRBV2,TRBD2,NA,CASSGLAETAKNIQYF,TGTGCCAGCAGTGGACTAGCGGAGACAGCCAAAAACATTCAGTACTTC
TRBJ2-7,16,TRBV5-1,NA,NA,CASSHTIGTASYEQYF,TGCGCCAGCAGCCACACCATCGGGACGGCCTCCTACGAGCAGTACTTC
TRBJ2-2,16,TRBV5-1,TRBD1,NA,CASSPRTGTNTGELFF,TGCGCCAGCAGCCCTCGGACAGGGACGAACACCGGGGAGCTGTTTTTT
TRBJ2-1,14,TRBV25-1,NA,NA,CASSEYKSYNEQFF,TGTGCCAGCAGTGAATATAAAAGCTACAATGAGCAGTTCTTC
TRBJ2-1,12,TRBV6-1,TRBD2,NA,CASRRTSNEQFF,TGTGCCAGCAGGCGGACTAGCAATGAGCAGTTCTTC
TRBJ1-2,14,TRBV5-1,NA,NA,CASSLDGSIYGYTF,TGCGCCAGCAGCTTGGATGGCAGCATCTATGGCTACACCTTC
TRBJ1-4,10,TRBV7-8,NA,few,CASRGEKLFF,TGTGCCAGTAGAGGTGAAAAACTGTTTTTT
TRBJ2-5,16,TRBV11-2,TRBD2,NA,CASTLGGSGGPETQYF,TGTGCCAGCACCCTCGGGGGTAGCGGGGGTCCGGAGACCCAGTACTTC
TRBJ2-1,15,TRBV5-5,NA,NA,CASSLLDNFYNEQFF,TGTGCCAGCAGCTTATTGGACAACTTCTACAATGAGCAGTTCTTC
TRBJ1-2,15,TRBV5-6,NA,NA,CASSLGPTQTYGYTF,TGTGCCAGCAGCTTGGGACCGACCCAAACCTATGGCTACACCTTC
TRBJ2-7,15,TRBV19,NA,NA,CASSIGTRGFDEQYF,TGTGCCAGTAGTATAGGGACTAGGGGGTTCGACGAGCAGTACTTC
TRBJ2-1,15,TRBV4-3,NA,NA,CASSQQGPNYNEQFF,TGCGCCAGCAGCCAACAGGGCCCAAACTACAATGAGCAGTTCTTC
TRBJ2-5,12,TRBV10-1,NA,NA,CATSDREETQYF,TGCGCCACCTCGGACAGAGAAGAGACCCAGTACTTC
TRBJ2-7,12,TRBV7-2,NA,NA,CASSAGVDEQYF,TGTGCCAGCAGCGCGGGCGTCGACGAGCAGTACTTC
TRBJ1-2,13,TRBV6-5,NA,NA,CASSPEGNYGYTF,TGTGCCAGCAGTCCCGAAGGAAACTATGGCTACACCTTC
TRBJ1-1,18,TRBV18,TRBD1,NA,CASSPYPGQGLWNTEAFF,TGTGCCAGCTCACCCTACCCGGGACAGGGGTTATGGAACACTGAAGCTTTCTTT
TRBJ2-7,16,TRBV9,NA,NA,CASSLYGGLSVYEQYF,TGTGCCAGCAGCCTCTACGGGGGGCTCTCTGTCTACGAGCAGTACTTC
TRBJ1-2,16,TRBV7-9,NA,NA,CASSLGTGVTNYGYTF,TGTGCCAGCAGCTTAGGGACGGGAGTTACTAACTATGGCTACACCTTC
TRBJ2-5,16,TRBV27,TRBD2,NA,CASRGLAGVRQETQYF,TGTGCCAGCAGAGGACTAGCGGGAGTCCGCCAAGAGACCCAGTACTTC
TRBJ2-1,18,TRBV5-8,NA,NA,CASSSSLGAGDFYNEQFF,TGTGCCAGCAGCTCCTCCCTCGGGGCAGGGGACTTCTACAATGAGCAGTTCTTC
TRBJ2-7,11,TRBV7-6,NA,NA,CASSLGLEQYF,TGTGCCAGCAGCTTAGGACTCGAGCAGTACTTC
TRBJ2-1,14,TRBV11-2,NA,NA,CASNGPGGYNEQFF,TGTGCCAGCAACGGCCCTGGCGGATACAATGAGCAGTTCTTC
TRBJ2-1,15,TRBV5-5,TRBD2,once,CASSGRGLAGNEQFF,TGTGCCAGCAGCGGACGGGGACTAGCCGGCAATGAGCAGTTCTTC
TRBJ2-7,15,TRBV5-4,TRBD1,once,CASSWGQGSFYEQYF,TGTGCCAGCAGCTGGGGACAGGGATCCTTCTACGAGCAGTACTTC
TRBJ2-1,14,TRBV7-9,NA,NA,CASSLPAVPDEQFF,TGTGCCAGCAGCTTACCCGCCGTCCCGGATGAGCAGTTCTTC
TRBJ1-3,15,TRBV30,NA,NA,CAWTISPITGNTIYF,TGTGCCTGGACCATCTCACCAATCACTGGAAACACCATATATTTT
TRBJ1-5,18,TRBV1,NA,NA,CTSSRGGHPCYSNQPQHF,TGCACCAGCAGCCGAGGGGGCCACCCTTGTTATAGCAATCAGCCCCAGCATTTT
TRBJ1-1,14,TRBV19,NA,NA,CASSISRGNTEAFF,TGTGCCAGTAGTATAAGCCGGGGGAACACTGAAGCTTTCTTT
TRBJ2-1,17,TRBV4-3,NA,once,CASSQERGRALYNEQFF,TGCGCCAGCAGCCAAGAGCGTGGAAGGGCTCTCTACAATGAGCAGTTCTTC
TRBJ2-5,13,TRBV19,TRBD1,NA,CASSTGTEETQYF,TGTGCCAGTAGTACCGGGACAGAAGAGACCCAGTACTTC
TRBJ2-7,13,TRBV6-6,NA,NA,CASSSLVLREQYF,TGTGCCAGCAGCTCCCTCGTCCTCCGCGAGCAGTACTTC
TRBJ2-5,16,TRBV11-3,NA,NA,CASRDSGTSSTETQYF,TGTGCCAGCAGGGATTCCGGGACATCTTCCACCGAGACCCAGTACTTC
TRBJ2-6,13,TRBV6-5,NA,NA,CASMISGANVLTF,TGTGCCAGTATGATCTCTGGGGCCAACGTCCTGACTTTC
TRBJ2-1,16,TRBV11-3,TRBD2,NA,CASSLDSSGSLYEQFF,TGTGCCAGCAGCTTAGACTCTAGCGGGAGTTTGTATGAGCAGTTCTTC
TRBJ2-7,14,TRBV18,TRBD1,NA,CASSIGQGAELQYF,TGTGCCAGCTCGATCGGACAGGGGGCAGAATTGCAGTACTTC
TRBJ1-1,13,TRBV4-1,NA,NA,CASSQIIGTEAFF,TGCGCCAGCAGCCAAATAATAGGCACTGAAGCTTTCTTT
TRBJ2-7,13,TRBV6-5,NA,NA,CASRTGSSYEQYF,TGTGCCAGCCGAACAGGGAGCTCCTACGAGCAGTACTTC
TRBJ2-5,18,TRBV2,TRBD2,NA,CASTLRGLGALGQETQYF,TGTGCCAGCACCCTCCGGGGACTAGGGGCGCTGGGACAAGAGACCCAGTACTTC
TRBJ1-1,12,TRBV11-1,NA,NA,CASSLRGTEAFF,TGTGCCAGCAGCTTGAGGGGGACTGAAGCTTTCTTT
TRBJ1-6,17,TRBV30,TRBD1,NA,CAWSIDRGTSYNSPLHF,TGTGCCTGGAGTATCGACAGGGGAACCTCCTATAATTCACCCCTCCACTTT
TRBJ2-3,12,TRBV9,NA,NA,CASSLVPDTQYF,TGTGCCAGCAGCTTAGTCCCAGATACGCAGTATTTT
TRBJ1-4,13,TRBV18,NA,NA,CASSPPGNEKLFF,TGTGCCAGCTCACCACCGGGGAATGAAAAACTGTTTTTT
TRBJ2-5,16,TRBV11-3,NA,NA,CASSPSSTGEAETQYF,TGTGCCAGCAGCCCTAGTAGCACAGGTGAAGCGGAGACCCAGTACTTC
TRBJ2-7,14,TRBV10-3,NA,NA,CAISGAGDSYEQYF,TGTGCCATCAGTGGGGCAGGGGACTCCTACGAGCAGTACTTC
TRBJ1-2,16,TRBV6-5,TRBD1,NA,CASSYSGGDSLYGYTF,TGTGCCAGCAGTTACTCGGGCGGGGACAGCCTCTATGGCTACACCTTC
TRBJ1-2,13,TRBV6-6,NA,once,CASSYSKGRIYTF,TGTGCCAGCAGTTACTCGAAGGGTCGGATCTACACCTTC